Shown below are 29 T cell receptor beta chains from a single sample sequenced in a study of identical twins. TCRdb itself ran the 5' RACE reads through MiXCR, one entry per CDR3 protein. The table includes 450,000 or so distinct CDR3 sequences, approximately 15% detected once. These data were likewise used in another study, on yellow fever vaccine responses in identical twins.

The source material was CD4+ T cells sorted from blood. The receptor set was obtained from a young woman in good health.

A few counts support this clonotype. The V gene is TRBV6-4, the J gene TRBJ2-3, with D unresolved. The germline gives CDR1 MRHNA, CDR2 SNTAGT. The CDR3 contains 14 residues. V dropped 4 bases and J dropped 2 bases, with 10 bases sitting between them. The CDR3 bases are TGTGCCAGCAGTGCTCGCACCTTCACAGATACGCAGTATTTT. This gives the protein CASSARTFTDTQYF.

This clonotype was counted ten times or more. The chain joins TRBV5-1 to TRBJ1-6, with a weak D call TRBD1 (6 bases). The CDR3 covers 12 residues. Germline values: CDR1 SGHRS, CDR2 YFSETQ. V lost 5 bases and J lost 8, with 8 bases in between. The CDR3 sequence: CASRQGDSPLHF. The CDR3 DNA is TGCGCCAGCAGACAGGGAGATTCACCCCTCCACTTT.

The gene calls are TRBV11-2 and TRBJ2-1; 7 bases map to TRBD2. In germline, CDR1 is SGHAT, CDR2 FQNNGV. The CDR3 length is 15 residues. The V and J ends lost 5 bases and 3 bases, in that order; junction bases with no gene match: 7. The CDR3 loop is CASSPSSGYYNEQFF. Written as DNA, the CDR3 is TGTGCCAGCAGCCCGTCTAGCGGCTACTACAATGAGCAGTTCTTC.

This rearrangement joins TRBV6-2 or TRBV6-3 to TRBJ2-7, with TRBD2 matching 12 bases. The CDR3 length is 17 residues. V lost 7 bases, J lost 3 bases, and 13 bases stayed unmatched. CDR1 and CDR2 (germline): MNHEY, SVGEGT. CDR3 protein: CASTQTSGRRNLYEQYF. For the CDR3, the DNA is TGTGCCAGCACCCAGACTAGCGGGAGAAGGAACCTCTACGAGCAGTACTTC.

This clonotype has only a few counts. V and J are TRBV4-3 and TRBJ2-2; unclear D gene. V was shortened by 2 bases and J by 7 bases, with 17 bases between the two germline ends. CDR1 and CDR2 from the germline V gene are LGHNA and YSLEER. This CDR3 is built from 16 residues. CDR3 in amino acids: CASSQRAGSRSGELFF. In nucleotides, the CDR3 is TGCGCCAGCAGCCAAAGGGCCGGGTCTAGGAGCGGGGAGCTGTTTTTT.

This clonotype was recorded many times. The rearrangement joins TRBV12-3 or TRBV12-4 to TRBJ1-1; no definite D call. Trimming removed 3 bases at V and 3 bases at J, with 8 bases between. The CDR3 extends over 13 amino acids. The DNA of the CDR3 is TGTGCCAGCAGTTTGGAACAGCACACTGAAGCTTTCTTT. It codes for CASSLEQHTEAFF.

This clonotype appeared a few times. J is TRBJ2-7 and V is TRBV20-1; 7 bases fit TRBD1. CDR1 is DFQATT and CDR2 is SNEGSKA in the germline V gene (reference sequence). This CDR3 is built from 13 residues. Trimming at V came to 5 bases and at J to 2 bases, leaving 6 bases not matched to a gene. DNA of the CDR3: TGCAGTGCTCCGGGACAGCCGACCTACGAGCAGTACTTC. Translating it yields CSAPGQPTYEQYF.

This clonotype occurred a few times. The gene calls are TRBV7-2 and TRBJ2-3; 8 bases are shared with TRBD2. Trimming at V came to 4 bases and at J to 8 bases, leaving 14 bases not matched to a gene. The CDR3 is 16 amino acids. Germline V gives CDR1 SGHTA, CDR2 FQGNSA. The CDR3 spells CASSSGIGGAKSTQYF. CDR3 DNA sequence: TGTGCCAGCAGCTCAGGAATCGGGGGGGCTAAAAGTACGCAGTATTTT.

CDR3 residues: CASSQEGKEETQYF. In nucleotides, the CDR3 is TGTGCCAGCAGCCAAGAGGGGAAGGAAGAGACCCAGTACTTC. J is TRBJ2-5 and V is TRBV3-1; D ambiguous. Germline CDR1 reads LGHDT; CDR2 reads YNNKEL (reference sequence). The CDR3 is made up of 14 amino acids. Between the trimmed V and J ends, which lost 0 bases and 3 bases, there was a span of 8 bases.

This clonotype was counted a few times. The chain joins TRBV2 to TRBJ2-7; either TRBD1 or TRBD2 may supply D (5 bases each). The CDR3 runs to 14 residues. Germline values: CDR1 SNHLY, CDR2 FYNNEI. V was cut by 8 bases and J by 0 bases, with 14 bases left in between. CDR3 region: CASEDRDDSYEQYF. The DNA of the CDR3 is TGTGCCAGCGAAGACCGGGACGACTCCTACGAGCAGTACTTC.

This clonotype has a handful of counts. The rearrangement joins TRBV7-9 to TRBJ2-5; TRBD2 matches 13 bases. This CDR3 region has 14 residues. Losses at the gene ends were 8 bases for V and 2 bases for J; bases not matched to a gene: 2. In germline, CDR1 is SEHNR, CDR2 FQNEAQ (reference sequence). The CDR3 loop reads CASLLAGGQETQYF. In nucleotides, the CDR3 is TGTGCCAGCTTACTAGCGGGGGGGCAAGAGACCCAGTACTTC.

This clonotype was counted a few times. The chain is built from TRBV6-1 and TRBJ2-3; 9 bases line up with TRBD1. The CDR3 is made up of 14 amino acids. V lost 8 bases to trimming and J lost 5 bases; unmatched junction nucleotides: 8. The germline V gene encodes CDR1 MNHNS and CDR2 SASEGT. CDR3 region: CASGRTGEGDTQYF. Written as DNA, the CDR3 is TGTGCCAGCGGACGGACAGGGGAGGGAGATACGCAGTATTTT.

This clonotype was seen more than once but under ten times. The chain links TRBV2 to TRBJ2-1; 9 bases map to TRBD1. After removal of 7 bases from V and 6 bases from J, the junction contained 10 bases not matched to a gene. The CDR3 loop spans 15 amino acids. Germline lookup yields CDR1 SNHLY and CDR2 FYNNEI. In DNA form, the CDR3 reads TGTGCCAGCATCCTACAGGGGGCTCTGTTCAATGAGCAGTTCTTC. Its protein product is CASILQGALFNEQFF.

This clonotype was picked up many times. The chain joins TRBV5-1 to TRBJ1-1; D not resolved. Trimming pared 4 bases from V and 1 base from J, leaving 11 bases between. From germline, CDR1 is SGHRS and CDR2 YFSETQ. The CDR3 runs to 14 residues. The CDR3 DNA is TGCGCCAGCAGCGCCGGACCCTCGAACACTGAAGCTTTCTTT. This codes for CASSAGPSNTEAFF.

V and J are TRBV12-3 or TRBV12-4 and TRBJ2-1, with TRBD2 matching over 7 bases. V trimming: 4 bases; J trimming: 10 bases; junction bases outside the gene matches: 4. The CDR3 is 12 residues long. CDR3 bases: TGTGCCAGCAGTTCCCCGCGGGGGGAGCAGTTCTTC. Residues: CASSSPRGEQFF.

The rearrangement uses TRBV28 and TRBJ2-5, with D maybe TRBD1 (6 bases). V lost 3 bases to trimming and J lost 6 bases, with 8 bases between them. Per germline, CDR1 MDHEN and CDR2 SYDVKM. CDR3 length: 12 residues. The CDR3 here is CASSFGDKTQYF. CDR3 coding DNA: TGTGCCAGCAGTTTCGGGGACAAGACCCAGTACTTC.

The V call is TRBV5-1, the J call TRBJ2-1; 9 nucleotides align to TRBD2. This CDR3 has 14 amino acids. Trimming at V came to 8 bases and at J to 8 bases, leaving 11 bases not matched to a gene. Germline assignment: CDR1 SGHRS and CDR2 YFSETQ. The CDR3 sequence is CASQAGGPGDEQFF. In nucleotides, the CDR3 is TGCGCCAGTCAGGCGGGGGGGCCAGGCGATGAGCAGTTCTTC.

This clonotype was recorded many times. The V and J genes are TRBV7-9 and TRBJ2-7; D ambiguous. V lost 1 base to trimming and J lost 2 bases, with 6 bases between them. This CDR3 comprises 13 residues. Germline V lookup: CDR1 SEHNR, CDR2 FQNEAQ (reference sequence). In nucleotides, the CDR3 is TGTGCCAGCAGCTTAGGACCCCCCTACGAGCAGTACTTC. Translated, it gives CASSLGPPYEQYF.

V and J are TRBV11-2 and TRBJ2-6, with unresolved D. CDR1 is SGHAT, CDR2 FQNNGV, per germline. The CDR3 extends over 12 amino acids. Trimming removed 8 bases at V and 6 bases at J, with 8 bases between. The CDR3 loop reads CASQATANVLTF. The CDR3 DNA reads TGTGCCAGCCAGGCGACGGCCAACGTCCTGACTTTC.

This clonotype was counted many times. The rearrangement uses TRBV10-3 and TRBJ2-5; unclear D gene. There are 13 residues in the CDR3. V shed 4 bases and J shed 3 bases, with 9 bases lying between them. CDR1 is ENHRY, CDR2 SYGVKD, per germline. The CDR3 loop reads CAISAGPEETQYF. The DNA for the CDR3 is TGTGCCATCAGTGCTGGGCCAGAAGAGACCCAGTACTTC.

The chain couples TRBV3-1 to TRBJ2-7; 7 bases are shared with TRBD1. With 3 bases clipped from V and 7 bases from J, the junction kept 9 bases outside the gene matches. The CDR3 length is 14 residues. Germline values: CDR1 LGHDT, CDR2 YNNKEL (reference sequence). DNA of the CDR3: TGTGCCAGCAGCCACGGGGACAGAGCTGGGGAGCAGTACTTC. It specifies CASSHGDRAGEQYF.

This clonotype occurred many times. This chain links TRBV12-3 or TRBV12-4 with TRBJ1-1; 11 positions match TRBD1. The CDR3 has 16 residues. V trimming: 6 bases; J trimming: 4 bases; junction bases outside the gene matches: 10. CDR3: CASSTGTGGLGTEAFF. The CDR3 DNA reads TGTGCCAGCAGCACCGGGACAGGGGGTTTAGGCACTGAAGCTTTCTTT.

The rearrangement uses TRBV6-4 and TRBJ2-3, with unresolved D. The V end was cut by 5 bases, the J end by 4 bases, with 16 bases between. Germline CDR1 MRHNA, CDR2 SNTAGT. There are 15 residues in the CDR3. For the CDR3, the DNA is TGTGCCAGCAGTAAGGAGACGACTGGGGCAGATACGCAGTATTTT. This codes for CASSKETTGADTQYF.

This clonotype was seen a handful of times. The rearrangement uses TRBV10-3 and TRBJ1-2; D ambiguous. Germline CDR1 is ENHRY and CDR2 is SYGVKD. Trimming removed 7 bases from V and 2 bases from J, with 11 bases in between. The CDR3 has 13 residues. The DNA for the CDR3 is TGTGCCATCACTCCCACTGAGAACTATGGCTACACCTTC. Translated: CAITPTENYGYTF.

This clonotype was counted between two and nine times. This chain uses TRBV5-1 with TRBJ1-4; D is possibly TRBD1 (5 bases). Trimming took off 1 base at V and 3 bases at J, with 10 bases between the two ends. The CDR3 is 15 residues long. Germline-derived CDR1 and CDR2 are SGHRS and YFSETQ. CDR3 coding DNA: TGCGCCAGCAGCTTGATTCCGACAGCTAATGAAAAACTGTTTTTT. It specifies CASSLIPTANEKLFF.

J is TRBJ2-1 and V is TRBV7-8; D is perhaps TRBD2 (6 bases). Germline CDR1 SGHVS, CDR2 FQNEAQ. V gave up 2 bases and J gave up 2 bases, with 22 bases separating them. CDR3 length equals 19 residues. Here the CDR3 DNA reads TGTGCCAGCAGCTTAAAGGAGTCTAGACGGGGGAACCCCTACAATGAGCAGTTCTTC. Its translation is CASSLKESRRGNPYNEQFF.

This clonotype was seen only a few times. The chain recombines TRBV3-1 with TRBJ2-1, with D hard to call. V lost 0 bases, J lost 6 bases, and 18 bases lay in between. Germline V CDR1 and CDR2: LGHDT, YNNKEL (reference sequence). This CDR3 is built from 17 residues. The CDR3: CASSQDLGRLGSNEQFF. The CDR3 DNA follows: TGTGCCAGCAGCCAAGATCTTGGCCGCTTGGGGTCCAATGAGCAGTTCTTC.

This clonotype was detected only a few times. The chain joins TRBV9 to TRBJ1-6; unclear D gene. Trimming took 3 bases from V and 8 from J, leaving 18 bases between them. CDR1 SGDLS and CDR2 YYNGEE come from the germline V gene. CDR3 length: 16 amino acids. CDR3 nucleotide sequence: TGTGCCAGCAGCGAGAGCGTGGGCCTTCTATATTCACCCCTCCACTTT. The encoded protein is CASSESVGLLYSPLHF.

This clonotype showed up just a few times. The CDR3 DNA reads as TGTGCCAGCAGCTTAACTTGGCAGGTCTACGAGCAGTACTTC. It translates to CASSLTWQVYEQYF. V is TRBV7-2 and J is TRBJ2-7; D uncertain. V lost 2 bases, J lost 3 bases, and 11 bases lay in between. This CDR3 region has 14 residues. Germline V gene data show CDR1 as SGHTA and CDR2 as FQGNSA.